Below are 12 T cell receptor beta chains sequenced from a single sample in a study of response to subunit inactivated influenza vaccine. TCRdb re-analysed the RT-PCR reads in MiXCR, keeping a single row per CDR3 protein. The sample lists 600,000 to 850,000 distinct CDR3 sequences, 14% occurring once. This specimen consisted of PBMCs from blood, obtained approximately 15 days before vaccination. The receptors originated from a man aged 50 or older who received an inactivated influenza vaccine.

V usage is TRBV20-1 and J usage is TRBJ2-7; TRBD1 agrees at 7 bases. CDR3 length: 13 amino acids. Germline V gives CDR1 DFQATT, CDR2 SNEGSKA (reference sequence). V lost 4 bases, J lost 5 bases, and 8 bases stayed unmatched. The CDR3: CSANQGVRDEQYF. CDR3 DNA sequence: TGCAGTGCTAACCAGGGGGTCAGGGACGAGCAGTACTTC.

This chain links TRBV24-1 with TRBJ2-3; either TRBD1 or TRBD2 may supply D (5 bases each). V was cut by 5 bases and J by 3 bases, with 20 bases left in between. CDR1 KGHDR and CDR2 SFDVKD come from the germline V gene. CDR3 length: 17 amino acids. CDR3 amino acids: CATSAPVTRGLTDTQYF. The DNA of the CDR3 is TGTGCCACCAGTGCTCCCGTCACGAGGGGCCTGACAGATACGCAGTATTTT.

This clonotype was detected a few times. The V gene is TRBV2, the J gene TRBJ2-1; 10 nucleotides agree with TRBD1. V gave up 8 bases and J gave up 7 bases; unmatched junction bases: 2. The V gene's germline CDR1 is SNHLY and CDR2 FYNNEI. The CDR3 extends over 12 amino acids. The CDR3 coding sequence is TGTGCCAGCGCGGACAGGGGGAATGAGCAGTTCTTC. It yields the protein CASADRGNEQFF.

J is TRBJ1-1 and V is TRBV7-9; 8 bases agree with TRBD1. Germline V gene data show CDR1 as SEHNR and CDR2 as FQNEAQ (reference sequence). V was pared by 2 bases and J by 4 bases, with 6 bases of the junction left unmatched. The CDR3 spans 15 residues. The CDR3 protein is CASSLSGQGVTEAFF. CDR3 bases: TGTGCCAGCAGCTTATCTGGACAGGGAGTCACTGAAGCTTTCTTT.

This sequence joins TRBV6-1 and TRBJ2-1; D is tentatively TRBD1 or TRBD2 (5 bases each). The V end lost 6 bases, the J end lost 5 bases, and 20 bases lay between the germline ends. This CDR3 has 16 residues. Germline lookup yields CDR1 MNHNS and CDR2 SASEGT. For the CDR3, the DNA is TGTGCCAGCAGCCCCCTCCGATTGGGGGTCGACAATGAGCAGTTCTTC. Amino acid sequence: CASSPLRLGVDNEQFF.

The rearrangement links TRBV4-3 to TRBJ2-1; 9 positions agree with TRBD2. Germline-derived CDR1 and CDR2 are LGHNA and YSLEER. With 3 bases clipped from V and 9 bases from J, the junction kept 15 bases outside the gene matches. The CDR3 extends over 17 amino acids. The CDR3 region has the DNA TGCGCCAGCAGCCATTTCCGTGGCGGGGGGGGCCCTGGTGAGCAGTTCTTC. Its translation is CASSHFRGGGGPGEQFF.

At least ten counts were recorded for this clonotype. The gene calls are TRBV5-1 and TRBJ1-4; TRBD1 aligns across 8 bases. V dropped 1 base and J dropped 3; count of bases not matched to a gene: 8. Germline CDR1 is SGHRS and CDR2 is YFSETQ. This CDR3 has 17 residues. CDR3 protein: CASSLSRDRSSNEKLFF. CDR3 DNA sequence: TGCGCCAGCAGCTTGTCCCGGGACAGGAGTTCTAATGAAAAACTGTTTTTT.

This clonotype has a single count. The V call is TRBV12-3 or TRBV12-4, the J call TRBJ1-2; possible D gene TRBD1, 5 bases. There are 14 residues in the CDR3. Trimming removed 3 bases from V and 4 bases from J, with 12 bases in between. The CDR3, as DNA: TGTGCCAGCAGTTTTACCAGGGTTAGCTATGGCTACACCTTC. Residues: CASSFTRVSYGYTF.

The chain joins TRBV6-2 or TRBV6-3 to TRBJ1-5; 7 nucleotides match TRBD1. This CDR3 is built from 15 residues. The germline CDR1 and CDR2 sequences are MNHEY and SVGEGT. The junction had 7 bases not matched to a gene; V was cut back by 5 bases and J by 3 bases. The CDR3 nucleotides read TGTGCCAGCAGTACCCAACAGGGGTCCAATCAGCCCCAGCATTTT. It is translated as CASSTQQGSNQPQHF.

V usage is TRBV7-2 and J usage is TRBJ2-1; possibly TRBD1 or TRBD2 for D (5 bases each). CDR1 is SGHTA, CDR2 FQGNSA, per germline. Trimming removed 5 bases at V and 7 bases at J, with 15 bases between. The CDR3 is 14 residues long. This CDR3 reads CASSTGPVGNEQFF. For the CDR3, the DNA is TGTGCCAGCAGCACGGGGCCCGTCGGGAATGAGCAGTTCTTC.

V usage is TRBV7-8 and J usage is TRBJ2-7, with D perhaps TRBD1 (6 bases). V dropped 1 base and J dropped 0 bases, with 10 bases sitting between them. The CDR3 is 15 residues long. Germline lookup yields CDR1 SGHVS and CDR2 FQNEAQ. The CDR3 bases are TGTGCCAGCAGCTTAGACAGGGATAGCTCCTACGAGCAGTACTTC. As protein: CASSLDRDSSYEQYF.

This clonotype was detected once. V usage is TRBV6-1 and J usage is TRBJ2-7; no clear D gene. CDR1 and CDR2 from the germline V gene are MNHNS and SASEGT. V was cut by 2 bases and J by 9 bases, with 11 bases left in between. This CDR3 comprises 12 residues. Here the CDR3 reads CASSESGPRQYF. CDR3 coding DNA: TGTGCCAGCAGTGAATCCGGGCCCCGGCAGTACTTC.